The clone carrying this T cell receptor beta chain was recorded at least ten times. Its specificity is not known. This record belongs to a study of early T cells in non-severe SARS-CoV-2 infection. Study at large: Sequencing was performed on bulk RNA from unsorted whole blood, leaving chains unpaired.

Unique molecular identifiers tagged individual cDNA molecules. TCRdb fed the 5' RACE reads into MiXCR, producing one record per CDR3 protein. The data contain approximately 64,000 distinct CDR3 sequences, just under 5% of them seen just once; the ten biggest clones take up just under 5%. The study, taken as a whole, reports: CD4 and private specificities were missed by VDJdb matching, which favored anti-spike CD8 responses.

This TCR came from an adult who was a healthcare worker with PCR-confirmed SARS-CoV-2 infection or an uninfected control (not recorded which). The sequenced sample was whole blood.

CDR3 sequence reads: CASSHTRDFYNEQFF. In DNA, the CDR3 is TGTGCCAGCAGCCATACCCGGGACTTCTACAATGAGCAGTTCTTC. The chain uses TRBV7-9 and TRBJ2-1; TRBD2 is a possible D gene (6 bases). Germline V gene sequence: CDR1 SEHNR, CDR2 FQNEAQ (reference sequence). The V end was cut by 5 bases, the J end by 3 bases, with 14 bases between. The CDR3 loop spans 15 amino acids.